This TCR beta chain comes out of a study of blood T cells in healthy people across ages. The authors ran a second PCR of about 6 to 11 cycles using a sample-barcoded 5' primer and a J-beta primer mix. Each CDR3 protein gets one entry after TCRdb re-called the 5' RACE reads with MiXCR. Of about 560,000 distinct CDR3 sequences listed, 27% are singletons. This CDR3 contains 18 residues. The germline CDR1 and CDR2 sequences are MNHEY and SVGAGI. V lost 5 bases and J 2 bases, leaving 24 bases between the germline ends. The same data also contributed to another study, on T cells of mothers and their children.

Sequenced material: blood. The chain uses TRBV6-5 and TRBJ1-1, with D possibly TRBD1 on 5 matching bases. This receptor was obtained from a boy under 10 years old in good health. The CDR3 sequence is CASSTLAYAWDSNTEAFF. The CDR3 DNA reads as TGTGCCAGCAGTACTCTTGCTTATGCATGGGACTCCAACACTGAAGCTTTCTTT.